Sequencing of this T cell receptor beta chain was carried out in a study of cytomegalovirus exposure and HLA in healthy donors (dated by TCRdb to the late 2010s). With respect to the entire study: A later analysis indicated that the 110 or so validation repertoires were generated on the platform also employed for the approximately 700 repertoires of the first cohort. Along with the roughly 670-subject first cohort, a separate validation cohort of over a hundred different subjects was used. The aim of the study was to test whether cataloging public T cell receptors could identify signatures of past pathogen exposure. The study combined high-throughput TCR immunosequencing, statistical association of individual TCRs with disease status, and machine learning to predict cytomegalovirus infection status. The full study reports these points: The authors suggested that the approach could potentially be extended to other disease states and immunological phenotypes. In vitro tests confirmed that a few of the cytomegalovirus-associated TCR beta chains recognize cytomegalovirus antigens. Most TCR sequences were seen in very few donors, while some public TCRs were found in many individuals. Cytomegalovirus status was reported to be diagnosed by the classifier with high specificity and sensitivity in both the original and validation cohorts. A later analysis found that TCRs clustered in the first cohort also tended to co-occur in the 120 or so validation repertoires, with 94% of cluster scores above 0. The study gave a list of 150 to 200 TCR beta chains associated with cytomegalovirus. The validation cohort had no HLA typing available for a later analysis, so co-occurrence within that cohort was assessed over all 130 or so repertoires.

Separate from the roughly 650-subject first cohort, the validation cohort of 95 to 150 subjects was the group to which the donors belonged. The library came from the immunoSEQ multiplex PCR assay. On the authors' methods: To diagnose cytomegalovirus status from the catalog of TCR beta chain sequences, a statistical classification framework was built. Not all clones reach the TCRdb copy of this immuneACCESS table, which keeps in-frame sequences only. Checked studies attribute under half of the gap to unresolved V genes and leave the rest unexplained. V, J and clone size are taken as reported in that table, and D and trimming were inferred from the DNA itself. A total of 250,000 or so clones appear in this sample, roughly 87% of them only once. Of the sample, 12% falls within the top ten clones. Of note for this clone: It has no known antigen specificity. Base quality data are lacking; no much larger clone is found one base away.

The sequence derives from a man younger than 30 in good health and CMV-seropositive. The sequencing input was PBMCs.

The DNA sequence is as follows: TGTGCCAGCAGTTACCAGACTAGCGAGATTTACAATGAGCAGTTCTTC. It codes for CASSYQTSEIYNEQFF. This chain joins TRBV6-5 to TRBJ2-1; 8 central nucleotides agree with TRBD2. The germline V gene specifies MNHEY as CDR1 and SVGAGI as CDR2. The germline V and J ends show losses of 2 bases and 4 bases respectively, and no gene match explains 7 bases of the junction. The CDR3 contains 16 residues, cysteine and phenylalanine counted. The only DNA kept is the CDR3, 48 bases in frame from the first base.